This T cell receptor (beta chain) was identified in a study of T-cell reconstitution after alpha-beta-depleted transplantation in children (dated by TCRdb to about 2016). About the full investigation: Using TCR repertoire profiling, the study quantitatively followed how T-cell immune reconstitution unfolded in children after TCRalphabeta/CD19-depleted allogeneic hematopoietic cell transplantation. The research as a whole found: The apparently early alphabetaT-cell count recovery about two months after transplant was reportedly dependent on only several hundred rapidly expanded clones derived from non-depleted graft cells. Over subsequent months, a decline in hyperexpanded clone frequencies was noted, and after one year, T-cell counts and TCRbeta diversity were mostly ascribed to newly produced T cells. In some patients, high TCRbeta diversity at day 60 was attributed to recipient T cells and intrathymic progenitors that had survived conditioning.

The CDR3 contains 14 residues, cysteine and phenylalanine counted. This entry keeps only the CDR3 DNA: 42 bases, framed from base 1. V is trimmed back by 10 bases and J by 6 bases, and the junction contains 9 bases that no gene match accounts for. The meaning of the sample's treatment or condition label: allogeneic hematopoietic cell transplantation with graft depleted of TCRalphabeta T cells and CD19 B cells. Transplant recipients were children who received TCRalphabeta/CD19-depleted allogeneic hematopoietic cell grafts. This clonotype was found many times. What this receptor recognizes is not known. Base qualities are not provided; no much larger clone lies one nucleotide away. The method was PCR. The sequencer listed for this sample is Illumina HiSeq 2500. Molecular barcoding was employed in the preparation of TCR libraries, with unique molecular identifiers being used to normalize TCRbeta repertoire quantification. In TCRdb, the public reads were trimmed at Q25 with fastp and aligned with MiXCR, with productive beta chains retained. Rows are unified per CDR3 protein, each entry keeping the most common DNA and genes. Within this sample are about 200,000 distinct CDR3 sequences, with roughly 6.3% of them counted one time only. The top ten hold under 6% of the sample.

Sample: PBMCs, taken before TCRalphabeta/CD19-depleted stem cell transplant. The TCR originated in a girl under two years old with combined immunodeficiency, due to receive a stem cell transplant. The V gene is TRBV12-3 or TRBV12-4 and the J gene is TRBJ2-1, with 10 central nucleotides matching TRBD2. The DNA sequence is TGTGCCAACTCTCTAGCGGGAGAGGTCAATGAGCAGTTCTTC. The resulting protein is CANSLAGEVNEQFF.